Reported below is one T cell receptor gamma chain. Its antigen target is currently unknown. The sample holds no much larger clone one base away, and base qualities are not on file. Trimming removed 3 bases from V and 3 bases from J; the gene matches leave 7 bases unexplained. The germline V gene encodes CDR1 EGSNGY and CDR2 YDSYNSKV. From its cysteine to its phenylalanine, the CDR3 spans 15 amino acids. The entry retains the CDR3 DNA only, 45 bases that are in frame from base 1. The data were produced on an Illumina MiSeq. TCRdb called clones anew from the public reads via CATT; matching DNA rows were later pooled. This sample is represented by a few thousand gamma-chain clones; around 45% of them were singletons. The ten most abundant clones make up 4.6% of the sample. This sample is part of a study of gamma-delta chains in newborns, infants, children (dated by TCRdb to about 2019). For the wider study: In the study title, it is stated that polyclonal expansion of innate gammadelta T cells is driven by microbial exposure immediately after birth. Right after human newborns were born, the researchers looked at the way microbial exposure shaped their populations of innate gammadelta T cells.

Sequencing was performed on blood. In this chain, TRGV2 is recombined with TRGJP2. No J gene was available from TCRdb, and it was assigned here by a germline match of the DNA. The receptor was derived from a child who was a newborn, infant or young child, either healthy, febrile or measles-vaccinated (not recorded which). The CDR3 here reads CATWDPTGSDWIKTF. The nucleotide sequence is TGTGCCACCTGGGACCCCACGGGTAGTGATTGGATCAAGACGTTT.